Sequencing of this T cell receptor beta chain was carried out in a study of monozygotic twins with inflammatory bowel disease. CDR1 is SGHTA, CDR2 FQGNSA, per germline. The CDR3 contains 13 residues. No DNA is given; TCRdb re-called the 5' RACE reads and lists each CDR3 protein once. With approximately 100,000 distinct CDR3 sequences in the sample, the ten largest clones hold over 10%. The sequencing sample was made of blood. The receptor was isolated from a human donor with ulcerative colitis or Crohn's disease, or a healthy co-twin of an affected twin (not recorded which). The chain couples TRBV7-2 to TRBJ1-6; there is no DNA to check the TCRdb D call of TRBD1. The CDR3 protein is CASSFQGSSPLHF.